The present entry profiles one T cell receptor (beta chain) with its context. Its antigen remains unknown. Ten immunoSEQ deep assay plates were used to sequence unsorted PBMC DNA. TCRdb's copy holds only in-frame clones and misses some; the assay was immunoSEQ multiplex PCR. Among about 480,000 clones listed, 79% were seen once. Those who donated, Caucasian adults without exception, all lived in Nashville, Tennessee. V lost 4 bases, J lost 7 bases, and 8 bases stayed unmatched. This CDR3 spans 14 amino acids. CDR1 and CDR2 (germline): GTSNPN, SVGIG (reference sequence). This sample stems from a study of shared clonotypes between healthy human individuals. Study-level background: Donor composition was a couple of women and a few men, aged 18 to 49.

Study outcomes and limitations: Only blood samples were collected, and tissue repertoires likely differ.

The source of this sequence is a woman aged 40 to 50 in good health. Some clones in this sample may be carry-over from other donors' samples. The J gene is TRBJ1-3, the V gene TRBV30; the match to TRBD1 covers 9 bases. Sample: PBMCs. The CDR3 loop reads CAWKGDRAGNTIYF. CDR3 in DNA: TGTGCCTGGAAAGGGGACAGGGCCGGGAACACCATATATTTT.